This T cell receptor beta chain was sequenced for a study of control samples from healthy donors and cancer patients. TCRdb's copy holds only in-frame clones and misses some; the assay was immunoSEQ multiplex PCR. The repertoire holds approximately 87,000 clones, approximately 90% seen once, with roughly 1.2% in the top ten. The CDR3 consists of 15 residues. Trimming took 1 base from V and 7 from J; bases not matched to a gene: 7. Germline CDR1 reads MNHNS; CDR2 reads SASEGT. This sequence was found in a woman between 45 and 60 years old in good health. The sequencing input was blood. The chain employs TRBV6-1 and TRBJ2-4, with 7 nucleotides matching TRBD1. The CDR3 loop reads CASSEGRTGGNIQYF. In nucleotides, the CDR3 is TGTGCCAGCAGTGAAGGGAGGACAGGTGGGAACATTCAGTACTTC.